This T cell receptor (beta chain) emerged from a study of blood T cells in healthy people across ages. Alongside a J-beta primer mix, a sample-barcoded 5' primer served in a second PCR lasting about 7 to 12 cycles. TCRdb re-called the 5' RACE reads with MiXCR, one entry per CDR3 protein. The table lists some 1.1 million distinct CDR3 sequences, around two fifths of them singletons. The table lists this clonotype with a few counts. Its antigen is not known. Each donor gave approximately 9.7 milliliters of peripheral blood. PBMCs numbering at least 7 million were isolated per sample. In germline, CDR1 is MNHEY, CDR2 SVGAGI. The CDR3 has 13 amino acids. V lost 11 bases to trimming and J lost 0 bases, with 8 bases between them. General study points: A greater number of naive CD4+ cells and higher diversity distinguished long-lived donors from aged donors. Naive and antigen-experienced cells could not be conclusively compared, given unsorted PBMCs.

Sequenced input: blood. The source of this sequence is a man younger than 35 in good health. The chain uses TRBV6-5 and TRBJ1-6, with D maybe TRBD1 (6 bases). CDR3 nucleotides: TGTGCCGCACAGGGCTCCTATAATTCACCCCTCCACTTT. Residues: CAAQGSYNSPLHF.